These 23 T cell receptor beta chains share one sample of origin, sequenced in a study of T cell responses to AZD1222 COVID-19 vaccine. Some clones are missing from TCRdb's copy, which holds only in-frame ones; the method was immunoSEQ multiplex PCR. The table includes roughly 120,000 clones, more than 70% detected once. Source: peripheral blood, taken 28 days after the second AZD1222 dose. The receptor set was obtained from an adult who received the AZD1222 COVID-19 vaccine.

J is TRBJ2-1 and V is TRBV7-7; 11 bases line up with TRBD2. With V trimmed by 1 base and J by 5 bases, 4 bases remained unmatched. Germline CDR1 and CDR2: SSHAT and FNYEAQ (reference sequence). The CDR3 extends over 16 amino acids. This CDR3 reads CASSLGLAGTDNEQFF. CDR3 nucleotide sequence: TGTGCCAGCAGCTTAGGACTAGCGGGGACCGACAATGAGCAGTTCTTC. Full variable domain (missing parts from reference TRBV7-7 and TRBJ2-1): GAGVSQSPRYKVTKRGQDVTLRCDPISSHATLYWYQQALGQGPEFLTYFNYEAQPDKSGLPSDRFSAERPEGSISTLTIQRTEQRDSAMYRCASSLGLAGTDNEQFFGPGTRLTVL.

This clone occurred a few times. This specimen includes other DNA sequences encoding the same CDR3. The rearrangement joins TRBV7-9 to TRBJ2-1; D unresolved. Germline assignment: CDR1 SEHNR and CDR2 FQNEAQ (reference sequence). CDR3 length: 13 amino acids. Trimming pared 1 base from V and 6 bases from J, leaving 7 bases between. CDR3 region: CASSLDGSNEQFF. The DNA for the CDR3 is TGTGCCAGCAGCTTAGACGGCAGCAATGAGCAGTTCTTC.

The chain couples TRBV10-3 to TRBJ1-6; 7 nucleotides line up with TRBD1. This CDR3 is 13 amino acids long. The junction had 8 bases not matched to a gene; V was cut back by 10 bases and J by 8 bases. The V gene's germline CDR1 is ENHRY and CDR2 SYGVKD. The CDR3 spells CASSTGNDSPLHF. The CDR3, as DNA: TGTGCCAGTTCGACAGGGAACGATTCACCCCTCCACTTT.

The genes are TRBV2 and TRBJ2-7; 7 bases align to TRBD1. This CDR3 contains 16 residues. The J segment lost 0 bases and the V segment lost 6 bases, leaving 11 bases of the junction unmatched. The germline CDR1 and CDR2 sequences are SNHLY and FYNNEI. CDR3 coding DNA: TGTGCCAGCAGCCCCGGACAGGCGAGAAACTCCTACGAGCAGTACTTC. The encoded protein is CASSPGQARNSYEQYF.

This chain links TRBV30 with TRBJ1-6, with 7 positions matching TRBD1. J gave up 9 bases and V 5 bases, and 7 bases lay outside the gene matches. The CDR3 has 13 amino acids. Germline lookup yields CDR1 GTSNPN and CDR2 SVGIG (reference sequence). CDR3 DNA: TGTGCCTGGGCGGACAGGCAGAGTTCACCCCTCCACTTT. It translates to CAWADRQSSPLHF.

This clone occurred once. This sequence joins TRBV2 and TRBJ2-7; D gene unclear. CDR1 and CDR2 from the germline V gene are SNHLY and FYNNEI. With 8 bases removed from V and 4 bases from J, the gap between germline ends came to 6 bases. This CDR3 has 10 amino acids. For the CDR3, the DNA is TGTGCCAGCGCGGTTTACGAGCAGTACTTC. Protein sequence: CASAVYEQYF.

The rearrangement joins TRBV5-5 to TRBJ2-2; D is possibly TRBD1 (6 bases). The V and J ends lost 0 bases and 4 bases respectively, with 10 bases between them. Germline V gives CDR1 SGHKS, CDR2 YYEKEE (reference sequence). The CDR3 contains 15 residues. The CDR3 coding sequence is TGTGCCAGCAGCTTGGGGGGGCGCGGCACCGGGGAGCTGTTTTTT. Its protein is CASSLGGRGTGELFF.

The rearrangement links TRBV18 to TRBJ2-1, with a tentative D call TRBD1 (6 bases). CDR1 and CDR2 from the germline V gene are KGHSH and LQKENI. The CDR3 is 15 amino acids. Trimming removed 4 bases from V and 0 bases from J, with 10 bases in between. CDR3 sequence (DNA): TGTGCCAGCTCACGCGACAGGTTCTCCTACAATGAGCAGTTCTTC. It translates to CASSRDRFSYNEQFF. Drawing the rest from reference TRBV18 and TRBJ2-1, the complete variable domain is NAGVMQNPRHLVRRRGQEARLRCSPMKGHSHVYWYRQLPEEGLKFMVYLQKENIIDESGMPKERFSAEFPKEGPSILRIQQVVRGDSAAYFCASSRDRFSYNEQFFGPGTRLTVL.

The genes are TRBV19 and TRBJ1-2; D possibly corresponds to TRBD1 (6 bases). Germline V gives CDR1 LNHDA, CDR2 SQIVND (reference sequence). The V and J ends lost 1 base and 6 bases respectively, with 12 bases between them. This CDR3 has 14 residues. The CDR3 DNA reads as TGTGCCAGTAGTATAGGACAGGCGTCTGATGGCTACACCTTC. Amino acids: CASSIGQASDGYTF.

V usage is TRBV27 and J usage is TRBJ2-2, with D uncertain. The germline CDR1 and CDR2 sequences are MNHEY and SMNVEV (reference sequence). The CDR3 extends over 17 amino acids. V gave up 4 bases and J gave up 5 bases, with 20 bases separating them. CDR3 protein: CASSSWLNSRITGELFF. CDR3 coding DNA: TGTGCCAGCAGTTCATGGCTGAATTCTAGGATAACCGGGGAGCTGTTTTTT.

Comments on this clone: Relative to the germline gene, one junction end is altered; a read error may explain this. The genes are TRBV25-1 and TRBJ1-6; the D is unclear. The CDR3 consists of 16 residues. CDR1 MGHDK and CDR2 SYGVNS come from the germline V gene. The CDR3 DNA sequence: TGTGCCAGTAGTGTCATCCCCAGCTCCTATAATTCACCCCTCCACTTT. Translated: CASSVIPSSYNSPLHF.

The chain carries TRBV6-1 and TRBJ1-4; no firm D call. This CDR3 is built from 14 residues. V lost 1 base, J lost 7 bases, and 10 bases lay in between. CDR1 is MNHNS, CDR2 SASEGT, per germline. The CDR3 loop reads CASSEGWQVEKLFF. Here the CDR3 DNA reads TGTGCCAGCAGTGAAGGCTGGCAGGTTGAAAAACTGTTTTTT.

This clone was recorded once. The chain links TRBV4-1 to TRBJ2-1; 8 bases agree with TRBD1. This CDR3 comprises 14 residues. Germline CDR1 and CDR2: MGHRA and YSYEKL. V was clipped by 4 bases and J by 14 bases; unmatched bases: 13. CDR3 residues: CASSLNRGNRGKFF. For the CDR3, the DNA is TGCGCCAGCAGCCTTAACAGGGGGAACAGGGGGAAGTTCTTC.

The rearrangement joins TRBV2 to TRBJ1-6; D is ambiguous. Trimming cost V 7 bases and J 15 bases, with 19 bases left between them. This CDR3 comprises 13 residues. The V gene's germline CDR1 is SNHLY and CDR2 FYNNEI. Written as DNA, the CDR3 is TGTGCCAGCAACAATCCCTTTACCCGTCTCCTCCACTTT. Translated: CASNNPFTRLLHF. Full variable domain (remainder filled in from reference TRBV2 and TRBJ1-6): EPEVTQTPSHQVTQMGQEVILRCVPISNHLYFYWYRQILGQKVEFLVSFYNNEISEKSEIFDDQFSVERPDGSNFTLKIRSTKLEDSAMYFCASNNPFTRLLHFGNGTRLTVT.

This chain uses TRBV18 with TRBJ2-2; D uncertain. This CDR3 is 15 amino acids long. Trimming removed 1 base from V and 4 bases from J, with 10 bases in between. Germline V lookup: CDR1 KGHSH, CDR2 LQKENI. The CDR3 protein is CASSPRDAFTGELFF. In nucleotides, the CDR3 is TGTGCCAGCTCACCACGCGACGCCTTCACCGGGGAGCTGTTTTTT.

This chain joins TRBV3-1 (or the pseudogene TRBV3-2) and TRBJ1-2; 9 bases agree with TRBD1. Germline values: CDR1 LGHDT, CDR2 YNNKEL (reference sequence). Trimming at V came to 3 bases and at J to 4 bases, leaving 15 bases not matched to a gene. This CDR3 region has 18 residues. CDR3 in amino acids: CASSQTVGQGEWGYGYTF. The CDR3, as DNA: TGTGCCAGCAGCCAGACGGTGGGACAGGGTGAATGGGGCTATGGCTACACCTTC.

This clone was observed once. The chain joins TRBV19 to TRBJ2-1, with TRBD2 matching 14 bases. J lost 1 base, V lost 5 bases, and 4 bases had no gene match. The CDR3 loop spans 17 amino acids. The V gene's germline CDR1 is LNHDA and CDR2 SQIVND (reference sequence). CDR3 in amino acids: CASSGTSGGQSYNEQFF. The CDR3 bases are TGTGCCAGTAGTGGGACTAGCGGGGGACAATCCTACAATGAGCAGTTCTTC. The variable domain in full, completed from reference TRBV19 and TRBJ2-1, reads DGGITQSPKYLFRKEGQNVTLSCEQNLNHDAMYWYRQDPGQGLRLIYYSQIVNDFQKGDIAEGYSVSREKKESFPLTVTSAQKNPTAFYLCASSGTSGGQSYNEQFFGPGTRLTVL.

The sample holds one count of this clone. The rearrangement links TRBV2 to TRBJ2-4, with D possibly being TRBD1 (5 bases). The CDR3 is made up of 15 amino acids. V shed 4 bases and J shed 11 bases, with 21 bases lying between them. CDR1 SNHLY and CDR2 FYNNEI come from the germline V gene. The CDR3 reads CASSGGPPNFSVQYF. The CDR3, as DNA: TGTGCCAGCAGTGGGGGCCCCCCTAATTTTAGTGTTCAGTACTTC. The full variable domain, its missing parts supplied by reference TRBV2 and TRBJ2-4, is EPEVTQTPSHQVTQMGQEVILRCVPISNHLYFYWYRQILGQKVEFLVSFYNNEISEKSEIFDDQFSVERPDGSNFTLKIRSTKLEDSAMYFCASSGGPPNFSVQYFGAGTRLSVL.

This clone was observed a few times. The chain employs TRBV18 and TRBJ1-4; D unclear. V lost 0 bases to trimming and J lost 0 bases, with 8 bases between them. This CDR3 region has 16 residues. The germline V gene has CDR1 KGHSH and CDR2 LQKENI. The CDR3 sequence is CASSPPMGTTNEKLFF. The DNA of the CDR3 is TGTGCCAGCTCACCACCAATGGGGACAACTAATGAAAAACTGTTTTTT. Combining the CDR3 with reference TRBV18 and TRBJ1-4 gives the whole variable domain NAGVMQNPRHLVRRRGQEARLRCSPMKGHSHVYWYRQLPEEGLKFMVYLQKENIIDESGMPKERFSAEFPKEGPSILRIQQVVRGDSAAYFCASSPPMGTTNEKLFFGSGTQLSVL.

This chain joins TRBV6-5 and TRBJ2-7, with D perhaps TRBD2 (5 bases). The germline gives CDR1 MNHEY, CDR2 SVGAGI. The CDR3 is 13 amino acids. Trimming removed 9 bases from V and 2 bases from J, with 14 bases in between. CDR3 protein: CASRVSGTYEQYF. CDR3 coding DNA: TGTGCCAGTCGGGTAAGCGGTACCTACGAGCAGTACTTC.

V is TRBV18 and J is TRBJ1-1; the D is unclear. This CDR3 is built from 13 residues. V was trimmed by 3 bases and J by 4 bases, leaving 9 bases between them. The germline V gene has CDR1 KGHSH and CDR2 LQKENI. This CDR3 is CASSPSLLTEAFF. As DNA, the CDR3 is TGTGCCAGCTCACCTTCTCTTCTCACTGAAGCTTTCTTT.

The V gene is TRBV18, the J gene TRBJ1-1; D call uncertain. Trimming left V 6 bases short and J 1 base short, with 9 bases between. The CDR3 extends over 13 amino acids. Germline V gene sequence: CDR1 KGHSH, CDR2 LQKENI. In nucleotides, the CDR3 is TGTGCCAGCTCCTACCAGCCGAACACTGAAGCTTTCTTT. It specifies CASSYQPNTEAFF. The whole variable domain, remainder taken from reference TRBV18 and TRBJ1-1, is NAGVMQNPRHLVRRRGQEARLRCSPMKGHSHVYWYRQLPEEGLKFMVYLQKENIIDESGMPKERFSAEFPKEGPSILRIQQVVRGDSAAYFCASSYQPNTEAFFGQGTRLTVV.

The chain employs TRBV7-2 and TRBJ1-4; D is uncertain. The V end was cut by 1 base, the J end by 6 bases, with 3 bases between. The CDR3 contains 12 residues. Germline loops: CDR1 SGHTA, CDR2 FQGNSA. As DNA, the CDR3 is TGTGCCAGCAGCTTAGTTCATGAAAAACTGTTTTTT. It translates to CASSLVHEKLFF. Full variable domain (rest looked up from reference TRBV7-2 and TRBJ1-4): GAGVSQSPSNKVTEKGKDVELRCDPISGHTALYWYRQSLGQGLEFLIYFQGNSAPDKSGLPSDRFSAERTGGSVSTLTIQRTQQEDSAVYLCASSLVHEKLFFGSGTQLSVL.